This TCR beta chain stems from a study of PD-1 blockade in classical Hodgkin lymphoma (TCRdb year 2020). Turning to the overall study: Nivolumab dosing was 3 mg/kg intravenously every 2 weeks, continuing until either disease progression or unacceptable toxicity. A peripheral blood immune signature of response to PD-1 blockade in classical Hodgkin lymphoma was defined using TCR beta sequencing and CyTOF.

The Qiagen DNeasy kit was used to extract genomic DNA from unsorted PBMCs and from the negatively selected CD4+ and CD8+ fractions. Using primers that anneal to V and J segments, immunoSEQ multiplex PCR amplified the TCR beta CDR3 regions. A synthetic immune receptor repertoire was used to minimize amplification bias, and any remaining bias was removed computationally after sequencing. As for the original processing: Repertoire diversity was quantified as the Shannon entropy index using custom Python scripts. Unsorted, CD4+ and CD8+ repertoires were analyzed separately, except in combined analyses where CD4+ and CD8+ sequences were merged in silico. A clone was considered expanded if an increase in frequency of at least 2-fold after treatment relative to C1D1 was found, and a pseudocount of 0.5 was applied to clones undetected at baseline. Singleton clones were defined as clones with 0 or 1 copy at C1D1, and non-singleton clones were defined as clones with 2 or more copies. Clones expanded in unsorted samples were assigned a CD4+, CD8+ or unknown annotation through matching of protein sequences in sorted samples from the same patient. Diversity changes from C1D1 to C4D1 were tested in paired samples using Wilcoxon tests. TCRdb obtained this table from immuneACCESS and retained in-frame rearrangements with V and J assigned. These tables miss some clones; where compared with another copy, unresolved V genes account for less than half of the shortfall, and the remainder is unexplained. V and J calls and clone size are those listed in that table; D and trimming were worked out from the DNA. This sample is represented by some 30,000 clones; more than 80% of them were singletons. About 2.4% of the sample comes from the top ten.

Concerning this clone itself: Its antigen specificity is not known. Qualities for individual bases were not recorded, and no much larger clone is one base off.

The CDR3 sequence holds 13 residues, the cysteine and phenylalanine included. The CDR3 DNA has 39 bases and is translated from base 1. CDR1 and CDR2 are read off the germline V gene as SGHTA and FQGNSA. V is reduced by 4 bases and J by 1 base, leaving a spacing of 7 bases between them. According to the study, the label for this sample's time point signals: cycle 4 day 1 (C4D1), after six to seven weeks of nivolumab. Every trial patient had relapsed following autologous stem cell transplantation, and prior brentuximab vedotin exposure was what differed among cohorts A, B and C. Magnetic negative selection with a Miltenyi CD4+ T cell isolation kit was used to purify CD4+ T cells from thawed PBMCs. The trial cohort comprised fewer than 65 patients with relapsed/refractory classical Hodgkin lymphoma whose best overall responses were complete response, partial response or progressive disease. Single-agent nivolumab was administered to trial patients in the multi-cohort phase II CheckMate 205 trial. An independent review committee assessed best overall response by applying the 2007 International Working Group response criteria. Trial PBMCs were collected immediately before nivolumab initiation (C1D1) and during therapy at cycle 2 day 1 and cycle 4 day 1. Peripheral blood was collected in 8 mL Vacutainer Cell Preparation Tubes, from which PBMCs were isolated by centrifugation and then cryopreserved. Purified CD4+ and CD8+ fractions were prepared only for cases in which an additional PBMC sample was available. On LS columns in a quadroMACS separator, the magnetically labelled cells were depleted, and the flow-through was collected as the purified fraction.

The investigation overall reported the following: Patients starting nivolumab less than 1 year after ASCT had lower diversity and were excluded from later analyses to avoid confounding by immune reconstitution. The study was restricted to a single clinical trial cohort, and the causes of repertoire differences, possibly disease activity or prior therapy, were left undefined. Trial patients with a complete response had baseline diversity similar to that of newly diagnosed patients, while partial responders and progressors had significantly lower diversity. Baseline TCR diversity was reported to be lower in newly diagnosed patients than in healthy donors, and even lower in relapsed/refractory patients. CD4+ but not CD8+ TCR diversity rose significantly by C4D1 (p=0.0027 vs p=0.16), most apparent in complete responders (p=0.02).

Here the chain combines TRBV7-2 and TRBJ1-1, with an unclear D gene assignment. The TCR originated in a human donor with classical Hodgkin lymphoma. The sequenced sample was CD4+ T cells from blood, obtained before the fourth cycle of nivolumab. Here the CDR3 is given as CASSSYRNTEAFF. The base sequence is TGTGCCAGCAGCTCCTATAGGAACACTGAAGCTTTCTTT.